The subject of this entry is one T cell receptor beta chain. Its antigen is not known. 60 Vbeta and 13 Jbeta primers were used in PCR. Here immunoSEQ multiplex PCR was the method, and the copy in TCRdb shows in-frame clones only, minus some. This table has about 94,000 clones, about 75% appearing once. This entry comes from a study of cytomegalovirus exposure and HLA in healthy donors. Germline lookup yields CDR1 LGHNA and CDR2 YSLEER. The CDR3 is made up of 15 amino acids. The V end was cut by 5 bases, the J end by 5 bases, with 17 bases between. Points from the study as a whole: Being productive about 87% or about 30% of the time was typical of most TCR beta V segments in an earlier analysis. Reports indicated that the classifier achieved high specificity and sensitivity in diagnosing cytomegalovirus status. CMV serostatus was the sole immune exposure information available.

Everyone who donated was a healthy bone marrow donor. Sequenced input: PBMCs. This clonotype was sampled from a man aged 40-50 years in good health and CMV-seropositive. The chain is built from TRBV4-3 and TRBJ2-3; D is unresolved. CDR3 in amino acids: CASSSQPTLVDTQYF. The CDR3 coding sequence is TGCGCCAGCAGCTCCCAACCCACTTTGGTAGATACGCAGTATTTT.